The following is a T cell receptor (beta chain) sequence with its context. What it binds is unknown. The source of the sample is a study of T-cell memory formation after mild COVID-19. The overall study: Among the donors, TCR clusters were largely specific to each donor. Study-wide results and caveats: Whether day 37 second-wave clones are SARS-CoV-2-specific was not confirmed. Clones contracting day 15 to 85 were balanced CD4/CD8; later expanders leaned CD4+. Prior to infection, memory already included some responding clones, suggesting cross-reactive memory joined.

This CDR3 has 14 residues. V lost 4 bases to trimming and J lost 8 bases; unmatched junction nucleotides: 5. The V gene's germline CDR1 is KGHDR and CDR2 SFDVKD. One entry per CDR3 protein, called by TCRdb with MiXCR from the 5' RACE reads. The sample comprises some 130,000 distinct CDR3 sequences, 16% of which are singletons, and about 15% rests with the top ten. This TCR was recovered from an adult woman who had mild COVID-19 (a few samples of this study predate the infection). Cell type and time point are not known. The sequencing sample was made of PBMCs or a T cell subset sorted from them (not recorded which). The chain employs TRBV24-1 and TRBJ2-2; 8 positions match TRBD1. DNA for the CDR3: TGTGCCACCAGTGACAAGGACAGGGTGGGGGAGCTGTTTTTT. This codes for CATSDKDRVGELFF.